This T cell receptor beta chain emerged from a study of blood T cell repertoires in COVID-19. Across the whole study: Italy, Spain and the United States were the sources of the convalescent and acute COVID-19 samples. The cDNA or gDNA used as material had been derived from T cells, B-cell-depleted T cells, or PBMCs.

Sequenced by immunoSEQ multiplex PCR; TCRdb stores in-frame clones only, minus some. The sample yields roughly 100,000 clones, roughly four fifths seen once. Unmatched junction bases numbered 9, after V lost 5 bases and J lost 2 bases. CDR1 is SGHVS, CDR2 FQNEAQ, per germline. This CDR3 comprises 16 residues. This chain connects TRBV7-8 to TRBJ2-7; TRBD2 agrees at 10 bases. Sequences were obtained from peripheral blood. The receptor was isolated from a middle-aged man with active or convalescent COVID-19. DNA of the CDR3: TGTGCCAGCAGCCCGCGACGCAGCGGGGGGGCCTACGAGCAGTACTTC. Translated, it gives CASSPRRSGGAYEQYF. Drawing the rest from reference TRBV7-8 and TRBJ2-7, the complete variable domain is GAGVSQSPRYKVAKRGQDVALRCDPISGHVSLFWYQQALGQGPEFLTYFQNEAQLDKSGLPSDRFFAERPEGSVSTLKIQRTQQEDSAVYLCASSPRRSGGAYEQYFGPGTRLTVT.